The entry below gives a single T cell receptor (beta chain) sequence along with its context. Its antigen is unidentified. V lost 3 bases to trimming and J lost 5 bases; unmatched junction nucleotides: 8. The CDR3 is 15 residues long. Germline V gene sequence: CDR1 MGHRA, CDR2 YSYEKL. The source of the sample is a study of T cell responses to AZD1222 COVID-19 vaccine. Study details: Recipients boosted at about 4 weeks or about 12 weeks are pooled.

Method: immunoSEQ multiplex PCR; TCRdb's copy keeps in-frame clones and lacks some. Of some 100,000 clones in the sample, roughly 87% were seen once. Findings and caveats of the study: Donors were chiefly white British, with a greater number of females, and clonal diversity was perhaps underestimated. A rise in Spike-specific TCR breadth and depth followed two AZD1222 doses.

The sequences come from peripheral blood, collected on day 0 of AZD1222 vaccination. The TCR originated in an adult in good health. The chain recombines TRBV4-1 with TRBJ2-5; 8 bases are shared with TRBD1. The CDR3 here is CASSQSGQVAETQYF. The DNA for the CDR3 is TGCGCCAGCAGCCAGTCGGGACAGGTGGCGGAGACCCAGTACTTC.